These T cell receptor beta chains were read from a single sample in a study of vaccination and CD4 T cells after COVID-19. MiXCR, applied by TCRdb to the PCR reads, yields one record per CDR3 protein. The table shows roughly 20,000 distinct CDR3 sequences, with 67% occurring only once. No antigen is known for these receptors. Input material: CD4+ T cells from blood, cultured in vitro. The receptors here all came from a human donor who had recovered from COVID-19. CDR3s include the opening cysteine and the closing phenylalanine or tryptophan. D genes are given only for firm matches. Expanded clones get a size class; other rows say once, few or many, or leave the size out.

>-|TRBV4-3|-|TRBJ2-3
CASSQEPTDTQYF
TGCGCCAGCAGCCAAGAACCCACAGATACGCAGTATTTT
>-|TRBV10-3|-|TRBJ1-1
CAISELSVNTEAFF
TGTGCCATCAGTGAGCTTTCAGTGAACACTGAAGCTTTCTTT
>-|TRBV20-1|-|TRBJ2-1
CSARIAGRILFF
TGCAGTGCTAGAATCGCGGGCCGTATTCTGTTCTTC
>TRBD1|TRBV20-1|-|TRBJ1-1
CSASGDRGRGNTEAFF
TGCAGTGCTAGTGGGGACAGGGGGCGAGGGAACACTGAAGCTTTCTTT
>-|TRBV20-1|few|TRBJ1-6
CSARPPRGASSYNSPLHF
TGCAGTGCTAGACCCCCCCGAGGGGCCAGCTCCTATAATTCACCCCTCCACTTT
>-|TRBV6-5|once|TRBJ1-1
CASSYSRGGWTEAFF
TGTGCCAGCAGTTACTCGAGGGGAGGCTGGACTGAAGCTTTCTTT
>-|TRBV25-1|-|TRBJ1-1
CASSEHGAAAFRAFF
TGTGCCAGCAGTGAACATGGGGCAGCCGCTTTTAGAGCTTTCTTT
>-|TRBV5-8|-|TRBJ2-5
CASSLGLGRQETQYF
TGTGCCAGCAGCTTGGGCCTAGGACGACAAGAGACCCAGTACTTC
>-|TRBV30|few|TRBJ1-6
CAWSVGGVVSPLHF
TGTGCCTGGAGTGTAGGTGGGGTGGTTTCACCCCTCCACTTT
>-|TRBV20-1|-|TRBJ1-1
CSAKAEPGRGGEAFF
TGCAGTGCTAAAGCCGAGCCAGGGAGGGGAGGTGAAGCTTTCTTT
>TRBD2|TRBV7-6|-|TRBJ2-3
CASSFGTTRADTQYF
TGTGCCAGCAGCTTCGGGACTACCAGGGCAGATACGCAGTATTTT
>TRBD1|TRBV7-9|-|TRBJ1-1
CASSLGSGGDTEAFF
TGTGCCAGCAGCTTAGGGTCAGGGGGAGACACTGAAGCTTTCTTT
>-|TRBV19|-|TRBJ2-6
CASRPLGTAGANVLTF
TGTGCCAGTAGGCCCCTCGGGACTGCTGGGGCCAACGTCCTGACTTTC
>-|TRBV2|-|TRBJ1-2
CASSGGLTLNYGYTF
TGTGCCAGCAGTGGAGGACTGACGCTTAACTATGGCTACACCTTC
>-|TRBV6-2/TRBV6-3|few|TRBJ1-3
CASSWNSLVNTIYF
TGTGCCAGCAGTTGGAACAGCCTCGTGAACACCATATATTTT
>-|TRBV20-1|-|TRBJ2-5
CSARARGQETQYF
TGCAGTGCTAGAGCTAGGGGACAAGAGACCCAGTACTTC
>TRBD1|TRBV20-1|-|TRBJ1-1
CSASGTAPDTEAFF
TGCAGTGCTAGCGGGACAGCTCCTGACACTGAAGCTTTCTTT
>TRBD2|TRBV5-4|-|TRBJ2-7
CASSSWTSGRGNEQYF
TGTGCCAGCAGCTCCTGGACTAGCGGGAGAGGGAACGAGCAGTACTTC
>TRBD2|TRBV4-3|-|TRBJ2-7
CASSQAPAGAYEQYF
TGCGCCAGCAGCCAAGCTCCTGCGGGAGCATACGAGCAGTACTTC